Reported below is one T cell receptor (beta chain). Its specificity is not known. Next came a second PCR, run for roughly 6 to 11 cycles, which used a sample-barcoded 5' primer along with a J-beta primer mix. MiXCR, applied by TCRdb to the 5' RACE reads, yields one record per CDR3 protein. Here the sample spans 1.5 million to 2 million distinct CDR3 sequences, approximately 50% being singletons. The CDR3 has 16 amino acids. Germline loops: CDR1 DFQATT, CDR2 SNEGSKA (reference sequence). V lost 3 bases, J lost 3 bases, and 18 bases lay in between. The sample comes from a study of blood T cells in healthy people across ages. For the study at large: The capture of about one barcoded beta molecule per two T cells was achieved by template switching. Study-level results: A strong correlation was seen between TCR beta diversity and naive T cell percentage. Naive and antigen-experienced cells were not separated, limiting conclusive comparison.

Sequences were obtained from blood. The chain combines TRBV20-1 with TRBJ2-1, with D possibly matching TRBD2 (5 bases). This clonotype was obtained from a woman aged 35 to 49 in good health. CDR3 sequence (DNA): TGCAGTGCTAGGTTGCGAAAAACGAGCGGCTACAATGAGCAGTTCTTC. Its translation is CSARLRKTSGYNEQFF.